These 27 T cell receptor beta chains were all obtained from the same sample, sequenced in a study of T cells after yellow fever vaccination. TCRdb called the 5' RACE reads again in MiXCR, with one record for every CDR3 protein. The profile shows approximately 330,000 distinct CDR3 sequences, over 4% of them singletons. Specimen: PBMCs, collected 5 days after the yellow fever booster vaccination. The source is a man younger than 30 who received the YFV17D yellow fever vaccine.

This chain uses TRBV7-2 with TRBJ2-2, with TRBD1 matching 9 bases. V lost 10 bases, J lost 1 base, and 4 bases stayed unmatched. This CDR3 region has 14 residues. CDR1 is SGHTA and CDR2 is FQGNSA in the germline V gene. Here the CDR3 reads CATRQGGNTGELFF. The CDR3 DNA sequence: TGTGCCACCCGACAGGGGGGGAACACCGGGGAGCTGTTTTTT.

The CDR3 DNA sequence: TGTGCCAGCAGCTTGTCCGGGACAGATAACTATGGCTACACCTTC. Translation: CASSLSGTDNYGYTF. This chain links TRBV7-2 with TRBJ1-2; 7 nucleotides align to TRBD1. V lost 3 bases and J lost 1; bases outside the gene matches: 5. The CDR3 has 15 residues. Germline V gene data show CDR1 as SGHTA and CDR2 as FQGNSA.

This rearrangement joins TRBV20-1 to TRBJ1-5; 9 bases agree with TRBD1. CDR1 and CDR2 (germline): DFQATT, SNEGSKA (reference sequence). The CDR3 sequence is 13 residues long. V dropped 6 bases and J dropped 5; count of bases not matched to a gene: 5. CDR3 DNA sequence: TGCAGTGCCTCACGGACAGGGGATCAGCCCCAGCATTTT. This translates into CSASRTGDQPQHF.

This clonotype was counted a few times. The V call is TRBV20-1, the J call TRBJ2-3, with 13 bases fitting TRBD2. The CDR3 totals 14 residues. Germline V gene sequence: CDR1 DFQATT, CDR2 SNEGSKA (reference sequence). With 5 bases clipped from V and 5 bases from J, the junction kept 4 bases outside the gene matches. CDR3 loop: CSAQTSGGLDTQYF. The CDR3 nucleotides read TGCAGTGCTCAGACTAGCGGGGGGCTAGATACGCAGTATTTT.

This clonotype was recorded at least ten times. In DNA, the CDR3 is TGTGCCAGCAGCCCCCACGAAATTTCCTACGAGCAGTACGTC. Encoded protein: CASSPHEISYEQYV. V is TRBV7-8 and J is TRBJ2-7; D remains unclear. This CDR3 is 14 amino acids long. Germline V gene sequence: CDR1 SGHVS, CDR2 FQNEAQ. Trimming removed 5 bases from V and 1 base from J, with 12 bases in between.

The chain joins TRBV6-5 to TRBJ1-5; the D gene is possibly TRBD1 (5 bases). This CDR3 has 14 amino acids. Germline lookup yields CDR1 MNHEY and CDR2 SVGAGI. V was pared by 5 bases and J by 4 bases, with 12 bases between. DNA for the CDR3: TGTGCCAGCAGTACCAGGGTTGAGAATCAGCCCCAGCATTTT. Residues: CASSTRVENQPQHF.

The table lists this clonotype with a few counts. This rearrangement joins TRBV7-8 to TRBJ2-7, with TRBD1 matching 8 bases. Trimming removed 4 bases from V and 2 bases from J; junction bases left unmatched: 7. There are 15 residues in the CDR3. CDR1 SGHVS and CDR2 FQNEAQ come from the germline V gene. The CDR3 DNA sequence: TGTGCCAGCAGCTACGAAGGGACAGGAACCTACGAGCAGTACGTC. The encoded protein is CASSYEGTGTYEQYV.

This clonotype was counted between two and nine times. The V gene is TRBV7-8, the J gene TRBJ2-7; D unclear. With 4 bases removed from V and 5 bases from J, the gap between germline ends came to 9 bases. Germline V lookup: CDR1 SGHVS, CDR2 FQNEAQ. CDR3 size: 12 residues. In DNA, the CDR3 is TGTGCCAGCAGCTCCCCCCCGGACGAGCAGTACTTC. It codes for CASSSPPDEQYF.

The rearrangement uses TRBV5-6 and TRBJ2-2; 9 nucleotides agree with TRBD2. The CDR3 has 17 residues. Germline CDR1 and CDR2: SGHDT and YYEEEE. After removal of 1 base from V and 0 bases from J, the junction contained 4 bases not matched to a gene. This chain's CDR3 is CASSLRAGGTNTGELFF. The CDR3 nucleotides are TGTGCCAGCAGCTTGAGAGCGGGGGGTACGAACACCGGGGAGCTGTTTTTT.

This clonotype was seen many times. V is TRBV7-2 and J is TRBJ2-3, with no clear D. Germline lookup yields CDR1 SGHTA and CDR2 FQGNSA. The V gene lost 3 bases and the J gene lost 2 bases, with 3 bases spanning the gap. The CDR3 totals 12 residues. Here the CDR3 DNA reads TGTGCCAGCAGCTTTTACACAGATACGCAGTATTTT. This gives the protein CASSFYTDTQYF.

This clonotype has a handful of counts. The V call is TRBV4-1, the J call TRBJ2-2; TRBD1 matches at 7 bases. The CDR3 loop spans 18 amino acids. Germline V gene data show CDR1 as MGHRA and CDR2 as YSYEKL. V lost 0 bases, J lost 2 bases, and 9 bases stayed unmatched. Here the CDR3 reads CASSQDRVGGFNTGELFF. The CDR3 bases are TGCGCCAGCAGCCAAGATCGGGTAGGGGGCTTCAACACCGGGGAGCTGTTTTTT.

This clonotype was detected ten times or more. This chain connects TRBV9 to TRBJ2-3; TRBD2 is a possible D gene (5 bases). The ends were cut back, 0 bases at V and 6 bases at J, with 8 bases in the middle. The germline CDR1 and CDR2 sequences are SGDLS and YYNGEE. The CDR3 loop spans 13 amino acids. As DNA, the CDR3 is TGTGCCAGCAGCGTAGGCCGAGGGGATACGCAGTATTTT. Its protein product is CASSVGRGDTQYF. The full variable domain, its missing parts supplied by reference TRBV9 and TRBJ2-3, is DSGVTQTPKHLITATGQRVTLRCSPRSGDLSVYWYQQSLDQGLQFLIQYYNGEERAKGNILERFSAQQFPDLHSELNLSSLELGDSALYFCASSVGRGDTQYFGPGTRLTVL.

This sequence joins TRBV7-9 and TRBJ2-3; tentatively, D is TRBD2 (5 bases). This CDR3 contains 13 residues. V lost 4 bases and J 4 bases, leaving 9 bases between the germline ends. Germline-derived CDR1 and CDR2 are SEHNR and FQNEAQ (reference sequence). CDR3 DNA sequence: TGTGCCAGCAGCTCGGGGTTCCCAGATACGCAGTATTTT. Amino acid sequence: CASSSGFPDTQYF.

The chain combines TRBV10-3 with TRBJ1-4, with D perhaps matching TRBD1 (6 bases). V was clipped by 2 bases and J by 13 bases, with 17 bases between them. This CDR3 spans 14 amino acids. Germline assignment: CDR1 ENHRY and CDR2 SYGVKD. The DNA for the CDR3 is TGTGCCATCAGTGAGCCTACACGCGACAGGATACTGTTTTTT. Translated, it gives CAISEPTRDRILFF.

The V call is TRBV2, the J call TRBJ2-6; D not certain. The germline gives CDR1 SNHLY, CDR2 FYNNEI. The V end was cut by 3 bases, the J end by 3 bases, with 9 bases between. The CDR3 sequence is 15 residues long. The CDR3 DNA follows: TGTGCCAGCAGTGAGGCCAGCCTTGGGGCCAACGTCCTGACTTTC. Amino acids: CASSEASLGANVLTF.

This clonotype was counted many times. As DNA, the CDR3 is TGTGCCAGCAGCCCGAGACGGGACACTGAAGCTTTCTTT. Its translation: CASSPRRDTEAFF. The genes are TRBV11-2 and TRBJ1-1, with D unclear. This CDR3 spans 13 amino acids. Germline V gene lookup returns CDR1 SGHAT and CDR2 FQNNGV. V was pared by 5 bases and J by 3 bases, with 10 bases between.

This clonotype was detected many times. The chain couples TRBV9 to TRBJ2-6; D not certain. Germline assignment: CDR1 SGDLS and CDR2 YYNGEE. V was cut by 0 bases and J by 0 bases, with 10 bases left in between. The CDR3 extends over 17 amino acids. Here the CDR3 DNA reads TGTGCCAGCAGCGTAGCGGCAGGTCTCTCTGGGGCCAACGTCCTGACTTTC. Translating it yields CASSVAAGLSGANVLTF. Full variable domain (rest looked up from reference TRBV9 and TRBJ2-6): DSGVTQTPKHLITATGQRVTLRCSPRSGDLSVYWYQQSLDQGLQFLIQYYNGEERAKGNILERFSAQQFPDLHSELNLSSLELGDSALYFCASSVAAGLSGANVLTFGAGSRLTVL.

The J gene is TRBJ1-2, the V gene TRBV27, with D perhaps matching TRBD1 (5 bases). V was clipped by 6 bases and J by 4 bases, with 12 bases between them. CDR1 is MNHEY, CDR2 SMNVEV, per germline (reference sequence). This CDR3 region has 13 residues. DNA for the CDR3: TGTGCCAGCAGGGCGACAGCCTCCTATGGCTACACCTTC. It codes for CASRATASYGYTF.

The chain combines TRBV3-1 with TRBJ1-2; no clear D. Trimming shortened V by 7 bases and J by 5 bases, and 17 bases separated the two germline ends. This CDR3 spans 14 amino acids. Germline V gives CDR1 LGHDT, CDR2 YNNKEL (reference sequence). The CDR3 loop reads CASNLGTALYGYTF. As DNA, the CDR3 is TGTGCCAGCAATCTCGGAACGGCACTATATGGCTACACCTTC. Full variable domain (outside the CDR3, taken from reference TRBV3-1 and TRBJ1-2): DTAVSQTPKYLVTQMGNDKSIKCEQNLGHDTMYWYKQDSKKFLKIMFSYNNKELIINETVPNRFSPKSPDKAHLNLHINSLELGDSAVYFCASNLGTALYGYTFGSGTRLTVV.

This clonotype has at least ten counts. The chain links TRBV2 to TRBJ1-2; 7 nucleotides align to TRBD1. This CDR3 is built from 15 residues. The germline V gene encodes CDR1 SNHLY and CDR2 FYNNEI. V was clipped by 7 bases and J by 0 bases; unmatched bases: 8. In DNA, the CDR3 is TGTGCCAGCACCAGAGACAGGGAAGCTAACTATGGCTACACCTTC. Translation: CASTRDREANYGYTF.

This clonotype was seen a single time. This chain links TRBV10-1 with TRBJ2-2, with no clear D. The CDR3 totals 15 residues. V lost 0 bases, J lost 4 bases, and 9 bases lay in between. Per germline, CDR1 WNHNN and CDR2 SYGVQD (reference sequence). CDR3 sequence: CASSESTWTTGELFF. In nucleotides, the CDR3 is TGCGCCAGCAGTGAGTCGACATGGACCACCGGGGAGCTGTTTTTT.

This clonotype was detected a few times. This CDR3 reads CASKAAGWDTGELFF. In DNA, the CDR3 is TGTGCCAGCAAAGCGGCCGGGTGGGACACCGGGGAGCTGTTTTTT. This chain links TRBV6-4 with TRBJ2-2; TRBD2 is a possible D gene (5 bases). V gave up 7 bases and J gave up 3 bases, with 15 bases separating them. The CDR3 sequence is 15 residues long. Germline V CDR1 and CDR2: MRHNA, SNTAGT.

This clonotype was observed many times. V and J are TRBV10-3 and TRBJ1-5; tentative D call: TRBD1 (6 bases). Trimming cost V 8 bases and J 2 bases, with 16 bases left between them. The CDR3 runs to 15 residues. Germline lookup yields CDR1 ENHRY and CDR2 SYGVKD. CDR3 in amino acids: CAIGRGAGGNQPQHF. CDR3 coding DNA: TGTGCCATCGGGAGGGGGGCCGGTGGCAATCAGCCCCAGCATTTT.

The J gene is TRBJ2-3, the V gene TRBV11-2; 13 positions agree with TRBD2. The CDR3 is made up of 17 amino acids. Germline V gene data show CDR1 as SGHAT and CDR2 as FQNNGV. V lost 6 bases and J lost 6; bases outside the gene matches: 12. CDR3 nucleotide sequence: TGTGCCAGCAGACGGACGACTAGCGGGGGGCCCCGGGATACGCAGTATTTT. Its protein product is CASRRTTSGGPRDTQYF.

This clonotype was counted between two and nine times. The chain is built from TRBV11-2 and TRBJ2-3; TRBD2 matches at 9 bases. CDR1 is SGHAT, CDR2 FQNNGV, per germline. The ends lost 3 bases at V and 3 bases at J; junction bases unmatched: 7. This CDR3 is 16 amino acids long. In DNA, the CDR3 is TGTGCCAGCAGCTTCCGGACTAGCGTTGGTACAGATACGCAGTATTTT. Protein: CASSFRTSVGTDTQYF.

This chain joins TRBV29-1 and TRBJ2-5, with D possibly matching TRBD2 (7 bases). V lost 6 bases and J lost 4, with 15 bases in between. Per the germline V gene, CDR1 is SQVTM and CDR2 is ANQGSEA. This CDR3 is built from 13 residues. The CDR3 bases are TGCAGCGTGTCTGGGGGGGCGCGAGAGACCCAGTACTTC. Its protein product is CSVSGGARETQYF.

The CDR3 DNA follows: TGTGCCAGCTTACCCCAGGGGGGGGGCACAGATACGCAGTATTTT. Protein sequence: CASLPQGGGTDTQYF. The V gene is TRBV27, the J gene TRBJ2-3; D could derive from TRBD1 or TRBD2 (7 bases each). The CDR3 is made up of 15 amino acids. Germline V gene sequence: CDR1 MNHEY, CDR2 SMNVEV (reference sequence). V gave up 8 bases and J gave up 1 base, with 16 bases separating them.